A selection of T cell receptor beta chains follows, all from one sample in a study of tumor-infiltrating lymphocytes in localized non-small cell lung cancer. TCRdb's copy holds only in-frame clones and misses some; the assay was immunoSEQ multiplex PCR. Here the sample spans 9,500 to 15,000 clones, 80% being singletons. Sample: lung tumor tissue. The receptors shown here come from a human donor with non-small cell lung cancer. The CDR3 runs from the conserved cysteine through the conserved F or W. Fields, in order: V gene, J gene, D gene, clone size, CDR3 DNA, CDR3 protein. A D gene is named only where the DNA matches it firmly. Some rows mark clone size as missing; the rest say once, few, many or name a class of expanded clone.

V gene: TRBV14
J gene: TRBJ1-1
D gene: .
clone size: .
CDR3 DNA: TGTGCCAGCAGCCAAGATTACGGACAGCTAGGTCAAGCTTTCTTT
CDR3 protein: CASSQDYGQLGQAFF

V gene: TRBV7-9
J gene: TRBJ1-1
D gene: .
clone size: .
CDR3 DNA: TGTGCCAGCAGCGTAGAGGGGGGGGTGAACACTGAAGCTTTCTTT
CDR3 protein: CASSVEGGVNTEAFF

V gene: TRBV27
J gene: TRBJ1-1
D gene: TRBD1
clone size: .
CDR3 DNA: TGTGCCAGCAGGAGTCTAGGGGGCCTGAACACTGAAGCTTTCTTT
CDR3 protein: CASRSLGGLNTEAFF

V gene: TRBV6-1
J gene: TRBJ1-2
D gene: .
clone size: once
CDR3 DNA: TGTGCCACGTTGCGAAACTATCAGGATGGCTACACCTTC
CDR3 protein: CATLRNYQDGYTF

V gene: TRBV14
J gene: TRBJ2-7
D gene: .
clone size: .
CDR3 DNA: TGTGCCAGCAGCCTCGGGGCTTCCTACGAGCAGTACTTC
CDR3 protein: CASSLGASYEQYF

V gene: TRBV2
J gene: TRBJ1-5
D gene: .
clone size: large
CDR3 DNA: TGTGCCAGCAGCGGGGCCGACAGGCTAAATCAGCCCCAGCATTTT
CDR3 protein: CASSGADRLNQPQHF

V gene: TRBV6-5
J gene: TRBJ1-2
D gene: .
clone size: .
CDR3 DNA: TGTGCCAGCCACAACCACTATGGCTACACCTTC
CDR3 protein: CASHNHYGYTF

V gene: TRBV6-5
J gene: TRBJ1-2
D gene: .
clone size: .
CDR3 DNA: TGTGCCAGCAGTTACTCGAACGCCAGGGGATTCTATGGCTACACCTTC
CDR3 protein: CASSYSNARGFYGYTF

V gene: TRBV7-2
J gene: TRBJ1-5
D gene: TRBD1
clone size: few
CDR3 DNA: TGTGCCAGCAGCTTGGGGGGGACAGCGGGCGGCCAGCCCCAGCATTTT
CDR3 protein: CASSLGGTAGGQPQHF

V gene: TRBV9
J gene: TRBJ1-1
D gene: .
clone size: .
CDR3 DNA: TGTGCCAGCAGCGTAGCCTGGGAAGGTACTGAAGCTTTCTTT
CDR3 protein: CASSVAWEGTEAFF

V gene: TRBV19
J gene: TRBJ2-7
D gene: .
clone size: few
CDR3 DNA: TGTGCCAGTAAAGAAGGGCAGGCCTTC
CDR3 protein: CASKEGQAF

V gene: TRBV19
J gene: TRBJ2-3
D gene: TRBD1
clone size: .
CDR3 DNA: TGTGCCAGTAGTATAGGGGCGGACAGGCTCTATACGCAGTATTTT
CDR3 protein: CASSIGADRLYTQYF

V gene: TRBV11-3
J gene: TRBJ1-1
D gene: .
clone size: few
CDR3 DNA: TGTGCCAGCAGCTCGGACTCAACCATAACTGAAGCTTTCTTT
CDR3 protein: CASSSDSTITEAFF

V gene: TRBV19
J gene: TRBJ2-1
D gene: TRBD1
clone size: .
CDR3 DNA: TGTGCCAGTAGTAGGGGGGACAGGGATAACAATGAGCAGTTCTTC
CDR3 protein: CASSRGDRDNNEQFF

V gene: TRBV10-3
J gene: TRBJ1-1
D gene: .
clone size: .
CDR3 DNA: TGTGCCATCAGTGAGTCGGCAGGCGTCAACGAAGCTTTCTTT
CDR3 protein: CAISESAGVNEAFF

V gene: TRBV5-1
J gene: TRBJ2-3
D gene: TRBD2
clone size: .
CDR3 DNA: TGCGCCAGCGACGAAGGGGAGGGAGATACGCAGTATTTT
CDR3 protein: CASDEGEGDTQYF

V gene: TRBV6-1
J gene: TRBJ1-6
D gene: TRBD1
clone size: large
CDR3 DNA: TGTGCCAGCAGGGGGACAGGAGGAGGGAATTCACCCCTCCACTTT
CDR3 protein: CASRGTGGGNSPLHF

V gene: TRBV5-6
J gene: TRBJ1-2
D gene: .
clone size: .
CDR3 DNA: TGTGCCAGCAGCTTGAGCGCGGCCCCTCTGACCTTC
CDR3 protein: CASSLSAAPLTF

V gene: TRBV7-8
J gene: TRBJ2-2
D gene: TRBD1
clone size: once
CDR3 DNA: TGTGCCAGCAGCTTAACAGGGGGGACTGCCGGGGAGCTGTTTTTT
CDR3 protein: CASSLTGGTAGELFF

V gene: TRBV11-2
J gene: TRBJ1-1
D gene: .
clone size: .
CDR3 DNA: TGTGCCAGCACCCTAATTAGGGGATTGAACACTGAAGCTTTCTTT
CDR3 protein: CASTLIRGLNTEAFF

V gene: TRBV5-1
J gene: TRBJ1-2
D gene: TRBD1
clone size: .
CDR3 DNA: TGCGCCAGCAGCCGCGAGGGACAGGGGGCTGACTATGGCTACACCTTC
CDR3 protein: CASSREGQGADYGYTF

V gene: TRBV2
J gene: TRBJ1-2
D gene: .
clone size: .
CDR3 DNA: TGTGCCAGCAGTGAAGCGCTCAAGGGCTACACCTTC
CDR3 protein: CASSEALKGYTF

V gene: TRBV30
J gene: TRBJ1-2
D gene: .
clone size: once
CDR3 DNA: TGTGCCTGGAGTGTAAACCGCGGCTACACCTTC
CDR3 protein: CAWSVNRGYTF

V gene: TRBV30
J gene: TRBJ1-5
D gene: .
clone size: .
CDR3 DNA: TGTGCCTGGAGCGAAACAGGGATGAGCTACAATCAGCCCCAGCATTTT
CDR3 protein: CAWSETGMSYNQPQHF

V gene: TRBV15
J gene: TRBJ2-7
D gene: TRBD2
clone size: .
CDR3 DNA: TGTGCCACCAGCAGAGATGGCAGCGGGGGGGCCTTCAACGAGCAGTACTTC
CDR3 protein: CATSRDGSGGAFNEQYF

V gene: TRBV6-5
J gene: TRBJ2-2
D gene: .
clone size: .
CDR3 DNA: TGTGCCAGCAGTTACGAGGGGGGCGGCAACACCGGGGAGCTGTTTTTT
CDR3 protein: CASSYEGGGNTGELFF

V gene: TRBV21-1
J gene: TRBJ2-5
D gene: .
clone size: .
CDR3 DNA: TGTGCCAGCAGGTGGGGTTGTGGAAGGACAGGGGCGTCGGAGACCCAGTACTTC
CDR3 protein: CASRWGCGRTGASETQYF

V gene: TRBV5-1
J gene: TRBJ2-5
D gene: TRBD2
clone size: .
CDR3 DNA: TGCGCCAGCAGCTTGGCGGCTAGCGGGAGGGCCCGGGGAGAGACCCAGTACTTC
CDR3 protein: CASSLAASGRARGETQYF

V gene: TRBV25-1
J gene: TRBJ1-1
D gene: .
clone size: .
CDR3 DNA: TGTGCCAGCAGTTGGGCCCAAGTAGCTTTCTTT
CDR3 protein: CASSWAQVAFF

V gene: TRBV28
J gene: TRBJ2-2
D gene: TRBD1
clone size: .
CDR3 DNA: TGTGCCAGCAGTGGACACGGGACAGCCCCGACCGGGGAGCTGTTTTTT
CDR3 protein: CASSGHGTAPTGELFF

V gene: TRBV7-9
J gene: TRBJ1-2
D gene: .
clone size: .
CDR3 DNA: TGTGCCAGCAGGTCCCTCGCGTGGGCAGGGGTTAACTATGGCTACACCTTC
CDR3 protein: CASRSLAWAGVNYGYTF

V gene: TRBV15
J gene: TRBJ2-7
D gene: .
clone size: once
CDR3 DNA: TGTGCCACCAGCAGAGACATCGGGACATCCGAGCAGTACTTC
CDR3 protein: CATSRDIGTSEQYF

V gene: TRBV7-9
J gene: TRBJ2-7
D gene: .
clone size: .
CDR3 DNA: TGTGCCAGCAGCTTAGAAGGGAGGTCCCGCTACGAGCAGTACTTC
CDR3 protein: CASSLEGRSRYEQYF

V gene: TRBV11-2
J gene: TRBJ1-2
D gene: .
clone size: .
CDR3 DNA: TGTGCCAGCAGCTTAGAGCTATGGGGCTCTGGCTACACCTTC
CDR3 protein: CASSLELWGSGYTF

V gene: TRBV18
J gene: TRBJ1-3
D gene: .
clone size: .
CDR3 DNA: TGTGCCAGCTCCGAAGGGACGGACTCTGGAAACACCATATATTTT
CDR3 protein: CASSEGTDSGNTIYF

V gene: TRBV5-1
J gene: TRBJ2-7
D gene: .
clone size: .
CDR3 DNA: TGCGCCAGCAGAGGAGAGGCCGGGACACCACACTACGAGCAGTACTTC
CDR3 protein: CASRGEAGTPHYEQYF

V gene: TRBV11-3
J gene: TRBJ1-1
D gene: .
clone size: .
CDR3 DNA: TGTGCCAGCCTGTCCAAAACTGAAGCTTTCTTT
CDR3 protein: CASLSKTEAFF

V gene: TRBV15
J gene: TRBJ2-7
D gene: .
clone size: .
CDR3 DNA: TGTGCCACCAGCAGAGTCGGCCGAGAGCAGTACTTC
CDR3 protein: CATSRVGREQYF

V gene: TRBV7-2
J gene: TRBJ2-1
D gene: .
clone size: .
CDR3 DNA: TGTGCCAGCACCTCCCAGGGGGGGGTATCCTACAATGAGCAGTTCTTC
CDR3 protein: CASTSQGGVSYNEQFF

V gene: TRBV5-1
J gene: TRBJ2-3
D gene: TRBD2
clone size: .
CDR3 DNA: TGCGCCAGCGGACTAGCGGCAGGGGCAGATACGCAGTATTTT
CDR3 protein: CASGLAAGADTQYF

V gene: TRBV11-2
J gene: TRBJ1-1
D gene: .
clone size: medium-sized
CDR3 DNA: TGTGCCAGCAGCTTAGTTGCGGGCGGTGAAGCTTTCTTT
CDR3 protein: CASSLVAGGEAFF

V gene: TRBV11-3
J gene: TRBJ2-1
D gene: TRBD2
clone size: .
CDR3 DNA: TGTGCCAGCAGCCAAAGCGGGGGGGCCTACAATGAGCAGTTCTTC
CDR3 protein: CASSQSGGAYNEQFF

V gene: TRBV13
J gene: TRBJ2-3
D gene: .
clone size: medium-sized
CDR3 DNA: TGTGCCAGCAGCTTCAGTGACTCAGATAGCACAGATACGCAGTATTTT
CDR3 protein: CASSFSDSDSTDTQYF

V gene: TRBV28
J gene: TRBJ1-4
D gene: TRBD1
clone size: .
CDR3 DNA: TGTGCCAGCAACGACAGGGCCCTTAATGAAAAACTGTTTTTT
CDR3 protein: CASNDRALNEKLFF

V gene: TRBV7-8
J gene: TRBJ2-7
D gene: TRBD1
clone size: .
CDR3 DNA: TGTGCCAGCAGCTTGGGACAGAGATACGAGCAGTACTTC
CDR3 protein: CASSLGQRYEQYF

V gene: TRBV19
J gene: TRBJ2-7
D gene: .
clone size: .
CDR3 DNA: TGTGCCAGTAGTCGAGGGGACGGGTACTACGAGCAGTACTTC
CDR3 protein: CASSRGDGYYEQYF

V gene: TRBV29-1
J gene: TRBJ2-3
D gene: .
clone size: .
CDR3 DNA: TGCAGCGTTGACGGGGGGCCGGGAGATACGCAGTATTTT
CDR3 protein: CSVDGGPGDTQYF

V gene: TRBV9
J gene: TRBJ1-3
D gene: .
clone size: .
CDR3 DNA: TGTGCCAGCAGCGTTGGTCAGGAAACTGGAAACACCATATATTTT
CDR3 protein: CASSVGQETGNTIYF

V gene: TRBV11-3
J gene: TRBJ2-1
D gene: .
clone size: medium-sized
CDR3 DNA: TGTGCCAGCAGCCGGACGAGCTCCTACAATGAGCAGTTCTTC
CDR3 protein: CASSRTSSYNEQFF

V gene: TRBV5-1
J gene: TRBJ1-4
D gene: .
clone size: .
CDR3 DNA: TGCGCCAGCAGCTCCGCTTTGGGCCTAGGGGAAAAACTGTTTTTT
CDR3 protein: CASSSALGLGEKLFF

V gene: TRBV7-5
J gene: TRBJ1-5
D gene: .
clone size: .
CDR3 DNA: TGTGCCAGAAGCAGGGACAGGACCGAGCCCCAGCATTTT
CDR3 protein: CARSRDRTEPQHF

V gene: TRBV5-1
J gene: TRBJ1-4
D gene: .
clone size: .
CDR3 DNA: TGCGCCAGCAGCTTGGCGAGTGGAAGCGGGGGAAATGAAAAACTGTTTTTT
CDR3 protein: CASSLASGSGGNEKLFF

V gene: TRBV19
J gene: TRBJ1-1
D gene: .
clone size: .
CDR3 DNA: TGTGCCAGTAGTACCCGCTGGTGGGACTTGAACACTGAAGCTTTCTTT
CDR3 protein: CASSTRWWDLNTEAFF

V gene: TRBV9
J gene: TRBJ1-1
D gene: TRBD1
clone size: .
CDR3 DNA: TGTGCCAGCAGCACAACCGGGACAGGGAACACTGAAGCTTTCTTT
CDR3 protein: CASSTTGTGNTEAFF

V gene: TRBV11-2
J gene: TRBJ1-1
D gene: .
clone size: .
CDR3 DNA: TGTGCCAGCAGCTTGGACAGTAACACTGAAGCTTTCTTT
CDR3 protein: CASSLDSNTEAFF

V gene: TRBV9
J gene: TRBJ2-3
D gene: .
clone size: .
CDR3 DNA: TGTGCCAGCAGCGTAGGGGCCATTAGCACAGATACGCAGTATTTT
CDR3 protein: CASSVGAISTDTQYF

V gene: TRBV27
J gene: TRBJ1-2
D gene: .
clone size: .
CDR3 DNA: TGTGCCAGCAGTTTAAAGGGCACAACCGGCTACACCTTC
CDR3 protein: CASSLKGTTGYTF

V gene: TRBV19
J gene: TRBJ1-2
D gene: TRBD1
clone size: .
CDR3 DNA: TGTGCCAGTAGTACGCAATACTCCGGGACAGGGGGCAACTATGGCTACACCTTC
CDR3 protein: CASSTQYSGTGGNYGYTF